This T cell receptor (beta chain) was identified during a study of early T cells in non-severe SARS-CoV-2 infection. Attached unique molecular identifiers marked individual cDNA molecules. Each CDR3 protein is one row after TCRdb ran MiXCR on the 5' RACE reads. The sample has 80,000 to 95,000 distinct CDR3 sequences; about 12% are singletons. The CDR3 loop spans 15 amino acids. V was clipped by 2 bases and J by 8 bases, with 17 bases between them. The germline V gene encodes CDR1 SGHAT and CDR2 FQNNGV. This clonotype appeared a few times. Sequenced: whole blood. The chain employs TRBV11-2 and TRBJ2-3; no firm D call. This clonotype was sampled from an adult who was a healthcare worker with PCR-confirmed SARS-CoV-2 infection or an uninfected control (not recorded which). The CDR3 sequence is CASSLTAVPVGTQYF. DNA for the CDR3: TGTGCCAGCAGCTTAACGGCGGTCCCTGTCGGTACGCAGTATTTT.